One sample yielded the 3 T cell receptor beta chains listed below, sequenced in a study of blood T cell repertoires in COVID-19. Assay used: immunoSEQ multiplex PCR; TCRdb lists only in-frame clones, some missing. The repertoire holds some 85,000 clones, with roughly 80% as singletons. Sequences were obtained from peripheral blood. These receptors were taken from a woman at least 80 years old with acute or convalescent COVID-19.

The genes are TRBV19 and TRBJ2-4; 7 bases fit TRBD2. This CDR3 has 15 amino acids. The ends lost 3 bases at V and 1 base at J; junction bases unmatched: 3. The germline gives CDR1 LNHDA, CDR2 SQIVND (reference sequence). The CDR3 bases are TGTGCCAGTAGTATTTGGGAGGGGGCCAAAAACATTCAGTACTTC. The encoded protein is CASSIWEGAKNIQYF.

The chain carries TRBV11-3 and TRBJ2-1; the match to TRBD1 covers 7 bases. CDR3 size: 15 residues. The V and J ends lost 4 bases and 4 bases, in that order; junction bases with no gene match: 7. Germline-derived CDR1 and CDR2 are SGHNT and YENEEA. CDR3 sequence: CASSSQGDHYNEQFF. The CDR3 region has the DNA TGTGCCAGCAGCTCCCAGGGGGATCATTACAATGAGCAGTTCTTC.

The chain combines TRBV14 with TRBJ2-5; maybe TRBD2 (6 bases). CDR1 and CDR2 from the germline V gene are SGHDN and FVKESK. The CDR3 length is 18 residues. V lost 0 bases to trimming and J lost 2 bases, with 19 bases between them. CDR3 bases: TGTGCCAGCAGCCAAGACGTCCCGACCCCGGGACTTCAAGAGACCCAGTACTTC. Translation: CASSQDVPTPGLQETQYF. Drawing the rest from reference TRBV14 and TRBJ2-5, the complete variable domain is EAGVTQFPSHSVIEKGQTVTLRCDPISGHDNLYWYRRVMGKEIKFLLHFVKESKQDESGMPNNRFLAERTGGTYSTLKVQPAELEDSGVYFCASSQDVPTPGLQETQYFGPGTRLLVL.